The subject of this entry is one T cell receptor (beta chain). Its antigen is not known. This sample was included in a study of radiation and T cells in renal cell carcinoma. Time point defined: blood 4 weeks post-SBRT, at nephrectomy. As for treatment: 15 Gy SBRT to primary tumor, nephrectomy 4 weeks later. Findings and limits, study-wide: In blood, top tumor clones expanded by 2 weeks, shrinking by 4. Pretreatment tumor biopsies were lacking, so baseline clonotypes are unknown.

Clones were read by immunoSEQ multiplex PCR, and TCRdb kept only the in-frame ones, dropping some. The table includes 130,000 to 150,000 clones, approximately 86% detected once. This specimen was blood, taken from a patient whose treatment included radiotherapy and nephrectomy. This TCR derives from a woman between 50 and 59 years old with renal cell carcinoma.

This CDR3 is CASSLEGLRQPQHF. The DNA for the CDR3 is TGTGCCAGCAGTTTGGAGGGGTTACGGCAGCCCCAGCATTTT. The V and J genes are TRBV27 and TRBJ1-5, with D tentatively TRBD1 (5 bases). V was pared by 3 bases and J by 7 bases, with 13 bases between. Germline V gene sequence: CDR1 MNHEY, CDR2 SMNVEV (reference sequence). CDR3 length: 14 residues.